These 28 T cell receptor beta chains originate from one sample sequenced in a study of STAT5B mutations in CD4+ large granular lymphocyte leukemia (dated by TCRdb to between 2022 and 2023). The method behind the library was the immunoSEQ multiplex PCR assay. The table comes from immuneACCESS by way of TCRdb, which keeps in-frame sequences with V and J called. Part of the clones is missing from these tables; in studies checked, under half for an unresolved V gene and the rest for unknown reasons. The sample table contains tens of thousands of clones; only one count was recorded for more than 80% of them. 3.5% to 4% of the sample is held by the ten biggest clonotypes. Material for sequencing was CD4+ T cells from blood buffy coats. All receptors come from a human donor in good health.

This chain links TRBV4-3 with TRBJ2-3; D remains ambiguous. Germline V gives CDR1 LGHNA, CDR2 YSLEER. CDR3 size: 13 residues. With 1 base removed from V and 8 bases from J, the gap between germline ends came to 10 bases. Here the CDR3 DNA reads TGCGCCAGCAGCCAAGTCGTCTTGGGTACGCAGTATTTT. Amino acids: CASSQVVLGTQYF.

The rearrangement links TRBV7-9 to TRBJ2-1, with 10 bases that match TRBD2. Germline CDR1 is SEHNR and CDR2 is FQNEAQ (reference sequence). CDR3 length equals 14 residues. V shed 5 bases and J 8 bases; nucleotides not matched to a gene: 6. The CDR3 coding sequence is TGTGCCAGCAGCAGCCGGACTAGCGGTGATGAGCAGTTCTTC. It translates to CASSSRTSGDEQFF.

This clone showed up just once. The chain carries TRBV2 and TRBJ1-1; 7 bases are shared with TRBD1. The V gene end was trimmed by 7 bases and the J gene end by 1 base; junction bases not matched to a gene: 9. Germline assignment: CDR1 SNHLY and CDR2 FYNNEI. The length of the CDR3 is 15 residues. Here the CDR3 reads CASNPQAGGNTEAFF. In DNA form, the CDR3 reads TGTGCCAGCAACCCCCAGGCAGGGGGGAACACTGAAGCTTTCTTT.

The CDR3 coding sequence is TGCGCCAGCAGCTTGTCAGGGGCAGGGGGAAACACCATATATTTT. It translates to CASSLSGAGGNTIYF. V is TRBV5-1 and J is TRBJ1-3; maybe TRBD1 (6 bases). Germline V gives CDR1 SGHRS, CDR2 YFSETQ. This CDR3 contains 15 residues. With 1 base removed from V and 4 bases from J, the gap between germline ends came to 12 bases.

V usage is TRBV5-4 and J usage is TRBJ1-1, with 11 bases identical to TRBD1. CDR1 is SGHNT, CDR2 YYREEE, per germline (reference sequence). The CDR3 is 15 amino acids. V dropped 4 bases and J dropped 4; count of bases not matched to a gene: 6. The CDR3 DNA reads as TGTGCCAGCAGCCGGTCGGGACAGGGGGGCACTGAAGCTTTCTTT. This sequence encodes CASSRSGQGGTEAFF.

J is TRBJ2-5 and V is TRBV19, with D hard to call. Per the germline V gene, CDR1 is LNHDA and CDR2 is SQIVND (reference sequence). CDR3 length: 13 amino acids. V was shortened by 1 base and J by 5 bases, with 8 bases between the two germline ends. This CDR3 reads CASSIAEGETQYF. CDR3 sequence (DNA): TGTGCCAGTAGTATAGCTGAAGGGGAGACCCAGTACTTC.

V usage is TRBV29-1 and J usage is TRBJ2-1; TRBD2 is a possible D gene (6 bases). The germline V gene has CDR1 SQVTM and CDR2 ANQGSEA. The CDR3 runs to 14 residues. V lost 4 bases and J 2 bases, leaving 12 bases between the germline ends. The CDR3 DNA sequence: TGCAGCGTTGCGGGCGGGACCACCTACAATGAGCAGTTCTTC. Its translation: CSVAGGTTYNEQFF.

V is TRBV5-8 and J is TRBJ1-1; a weak D match, TRBD1 (6 bases). The CDR3 has 15 amino acids. With 4 bases removed from V and 4 bases from J, the gap between germline ends came to 17 bases. Germline CDR1 reads SGHTS; CDR2 reads YDEGEE. This chain's CDR3 is CASSPEGGLATEAFF. The CDR3 DNA is TGTGCCAGCAGCCCGGAGGGGGGCTTGGCCACTGAAGCTTTCTTT.

J is TRBJ2-1 and V is TRBV6-7, with 8 bases fitting TRBD1. TRBV6-7 qualifies as an ORF whose function is uncertain. There are 14 residues in the CDR3. Trimming removed 6 bases from V and 6 bases from J; junction bases left unmatched: 7. The CDR3 DNA sequence: TGTGCCAGCAGCCTCCGGACAGGGAGCAATGAGCAGTTCTTC. Its translation: CASSLRTGSNEQFF.

The CDR3 spells CASSLGFGGQETQYF. In nucleotides, the CDR3 is TGTGCCAGCAGCTTAGGATTTGGGGGACAAGAGACCCAGTACTTC. The chain recombines TRBV11-3 with TRBJ2-5; perhaps D is TRBD1 or TRBD2 (5 bases each). This CDR3 has 15 residues. V dropped 1 base and J dropped 2 bases, with 11 bases sitting between them. Per germline, CDR1 SGHNT and CDR2 YENEEA.

The genes are TRBV7-8 and TRBJ2-2, with D unresolved. Germline-derived CDR1 and CDR2 are SGHVS and FQNEAQ. Trimming stripped 3 bases from V and 6 bases from J, with 2 bases between. The CDR3 extends over 11 amino acids. DNA of the CDR3: TGTGCCAGCAGCTTGGCCGGGGAGCTGTTTTTT. Translation gives CASSLAGELFF.

V and J are TRBV4-2 and TRBJ2-3, with 9 positions matching TRBD2. The CDR3 loop spans 15 amino acids. V lost 4 bases, J lost 2 bases, and 4 bases stayed unmatched. Germline CDR1 and CDR2: LGHNA and YNFKEQ. The chain's CDR3 is CASSPTSGSTDTQYF. The CDR3 region has the DNA TGTGCCAGCAGCCCGACTAGCGGATCCACAGATACGCAGTATTTT.

The chain has TRBV11-3 and TRBJ1-1; D gene unclear. V was clipped by 4 bases and J by 4 bases, with 16 bases between them. CDR1 is SGHNT and CDR2 is YENEEA in the germline V gene. This CDR3 is 15 amino acids long. The CDR3 here is CASSYKNVGITEAFF. DNA of the CDR3: TGTGCCAGCAGCTATAAGAATGTCGGTATCACTGAAGCTTTCTTT.

This clone was observed a few times. The CDR3 protein is CAWTNGQFYEQYF. CDR3 DNA sequence: TGTGCCTGGACGAACGGGCAGTTCTACGAGCAGTACTTC. The chain combines TRBV30 with TRBJ2-7, with unresolved D. V was clipped by 4 bases and J by 3 bases, with 13 bases between them. CDR3 size: 13 residues. Germline V gene data show CDR1 as GTSNPN and CDR2 as SVGIG (reference sequence).

V gene TRBV18 combines with J gene TRBJ2-7, with 8 bases identical to TRBD1. The CDR3 has 14 residues. After removal of 3 bases from V and 6 bases from J, the junction contained 7 bases not matched to a gene. Germline-derived CDR1 and CDR2 are KGHSH and LQKENI. The CDR3 nucleotides read TGTGCCAGCTCACCTACAGGGACAGGATTCGAGCAGTACTTC. Amino acid sequence: CASSPTGTGFEQYF. Full variable domain (missing parts from reference TRBV18 and TRBJ2-7): NAGVMQNPRHLVRRRGQEARLRCSPMKGHSHVYWYRQLPEEGLKFMVYLQKENIIDESGMPKERFSAEFPKEGPSILRIQQVVRGDSAAYFCASSPTGTGFEQYFGPGTRLTVT.

This clone showed up just once. This chain connects TRBV11-3 to TRBJ2-1, with 7 bases that match TRBD1. The CDR3 sequence is 11 residues long. V lost 5 bases, J lost 10 bases, and 2 bases stayed unmatched. Germline CDR1 reads SGHNT; CDR2 reads YENEEA. The CDR3 region is CASSPQGEQFF. CDR3 coding DNA: TGTGCCAGCAGCCCACAGGGGGAGCAGTTCTTC.

V and J are TRBV6-1 and TRBJ1-3, with D unclear. CDR3 size: 14 residues. The V end was cut by 11 bases, the J end by 0 bases, with 14 bases between. Germline CDR1 MNHNS, CDR2 SASEGT. The CDR3 DNA reads TGTGCCTGCTCTCAGGCAGGCTCTGGAAACACCATATATTTT. It specifies CACSQAGSGNTIYF.

The rearrangement joins TRBV7-2 to TRBJ2-7; 8 positions agree with TRBD1. Trimming at V came to 4 bases and at J to 0 bases, leaving 2 bases not matched to a gene. The CDR3 contains 14 residues. CDR1 SGHTA and CDR2 FQGNSA come from the germline V gene. CDR3 DNA sequence: TGTGCCAGCAGCTCGGACAGGGTCTCCTACGAGCAGTACTTC. It codes for CASSSDRVSYEQYF. Looking up the rest from reference TRBV7-2 and TRBJ2-7 gives the full variable domain: GAGVSQSPSNKVTEKGKDVELRCDPISGHTALYWYRQSLGQGLEFLIYFQGNSAPDKSGLPSDRFSAERTGGSVSTLTIQRTQQEDSAVYLCASSSDRVSYEQYFGPGTRLTVT.

This chain joins TRBV19 and TRBJ2-7, with a weak D call TRBD2 (6 bases). Germline V CDR1 and CDR2: LNHDA, SQIVND (reference sequence). The CDR3 is 16 residues long. Trimming pared 4 bases from V and 2 bases from J, leaving 18 bases between. The CDR3 bases are TGTGCCAGTAGTACGACCCCGGGGGTTACTACCTACGAGCAGTACTTC. The encoded protein is CASSTTPGVTTYEQYF.

The V gene is TRBV19, the J gene TRBJ2-2; D possibly corresponds to TRBD2 (5 bases). This CDR3 is built from 14 residues. Germline CDR1 LNHDA, CDR2 SQIVND (reference sequence). Trimming stripped 10 bases from V and 3 bases from J, with 15 bases between. Here the CDR3 reads CATRVEGDTGELFF. The CDR3 bases are TGTGCCACTCGAGTTGAGGGCGACACCGGGGAGCTGTTTTTT.

The genes are TRBV25-1 and TRBJ2-7; D is perhaps TRBD2 (6 bases). Germline CDR1 MGHDK, CDR2 SYGVNS. V dropped 2 bases and J dropped 7 bases, with 18 bases sitting between them. The CDR3 is 15 amino acids. As DNA, the CDR3 is TGTGCCAGCAGTGAAAGGAGACTAGACGTAAGAGAGCAGTACTTC. Its translation: CASSERRLDVREQYF.

This clone showed up just a few times. The V gene is TRBV19, the J gene TRBJ2-6; D is undetermined. The CDR3 runs to 13 residues. Between the trimmed V and J ends, which lost 3 bases and 2 bases, there was a span of 2 bases. CDR1 and CDR2 (germline): LNHDA, SQIVND (reference sequence). CDR3 sequence reads: CASSMPGANVLTF. CDR3 DNA sequence: TGTGCCAGTAGTATGCCTGGGGCCAACGTCCTGACTTTC. Using reference TRBV19 and TRBJ2-6 for the parts outside the CDR3, the full variable domain is DGGITQSPKYLFRKEGQNVTLSCEQNLNHDAMYWYRQDPGQGLRLIYYSQIVNDFQKGDIAEGYSVSREKKESFPLTVTSAQKNPTAFYLCASSMPGANVLTFGAGSRLTVL.

This chain joins TRBV27 and TRBJ2-4; TRBD2 aligns across 8 bases. J was trimmed by 6 bases and V by 0 bases; bases with no gene match: 1. Germline V lookup: CDR1 MNHEY, CDR2 SMNVEV (reference sequence). The length of the CDR3 is 14 residues. In DNA form, the CDR3 reads TGTGCCAGCAGTTTATCGGGACTAGTAAACATTCAGTACTTC. This translates into CASSLSGLVNIQYF.

The CDR3: CASSQIWGERDNSPLHF. The CDR3 bases are TGCGCCAGCAGCCAAATATGGGGGGAAAGGGATAATTCACCCCTCCACTTT. The rearrangement uses TRBV4-1 and TRBJ1-6; tentatively, D is TRBD1 (5 bases). From germline, CDR1 is MGHRA and CDR2 YSYEKL. The V end was cut by 2 bases, the J end by 5 bases, with 16 bases between. This CDR3 has 17 amino acids.

This clone was detected only once. An end of the junction does not agree with germline; a read error may underlie this. This chain uses TRBV19 with TRBJ1-2; perhaps TRBD1 as D (6 bases). Germline V gives CDR1 LNHDA, CDR2 SQIVND (reference sequence). The CDR3 totals 11 residues. In DNA form, the CDR3 reads TGTGCCAGTAGTACTGCCGGTGGGGGCTCCTTC. This sequence encodes CASSTAGGGSF.

In its sample, this clone was seen a few times. The V call is TRBV9, the J call TRBJ1-3; TRBD1 agrees at 8 bases. CDR3 size: 17 residues. V lost 4 bases and J lost 0; bases outside the gene matches: 9. The germline V gene has CDR1 SGDLS and CDR2 YYNGEE. Here the CDR3 DNA reads TGTGCCAGCAGCTCACAGGGACAGGCACTCTCTGGAAACACCATATATTTT. Its translation is CASSSQGQALSGNTIYF.

The chain uses TRBV18 and TRBJ2-1; 7 bases match TRBD1. The CDR3 is made up of 13 amino acids. V trimming: 1 base; J trimming: 8 bases; junction bases outside the gene matches: 2. Per germline, CDR1 KGHSH and CDR2 LQKENI. The CDR3 here is CASSPLQGYEQFF. The CDR3 DNA reads as TGTGCCAGCTCACCACTACAGGGGTATGAGCAGTTCTTC.

This clone was counted a single time. The gene calls are TRBV6-5 and TRBJ1-2; 7 bases fit TRBD1. CDR1 and CDR2 (germline): MNHEY, SVGAGI. This CDR3 has 15 residues. The J segment lost 5 bases and the V segment lost 5 bases, leaving 11 bases of the junction unmatched. DNA for the CDR3: TGTGCCAGCAGTCCTACAGGGGATGGTCCTTATGGCTACACCTTC. It yields the protein CASSPTGDGPYGYTF.